This record covers a single T cell receptor beta chain. The sample comes from a study of control samples from healthy donors and cancer patients. Only in-frame clones appear in the TCRdb table, and some are missing; sequencing was by immunoSEQ multiplex PCR. The table includes roughly 120,000 clones, about 91% detected once. Trimming took off 3 bases at V and 4 bases at J, with 12 bases between the two ends. Germline lookup yields CDR1 MNHEY and CDR2 SMNVEV (reference sequence). The CDR3 runs 14 residues. This chain uses TRBV27 with TRBJ2-5; tentative D call: TRBD2 (7 bases). Material for sequencing was blood. This TCR came from a middle-aged man in good health. The CDR3 sequence: CASSFRGALETQYF. The CDR3 DNA sequence: TGTGCCAGCAGTTTTCGGGGGGCATTAGAGACCCAGTACTTC.